This T cell receptor (beta chain) was documented in a study of vaccination effects on CD4 cells after COVID-19. The study's findings and limits: Only a few convalescent patients and no early post-infection timepoints featured in the study.

Before any sequencing was done, the ViraFEST assay used viral peptide pools to expand antigen-specific CD4+ T cells. Investigators separated out CD4+ T cells once around nine days of culture had passed. Nucleocapsid antibodies were negative in the vaccine recipients, who had never had SARS-CoV-2 infection. Only in-frame clones appear in the TCRdb table, and some are missing; sequencing was by immunoSEQ multiplex PCR. Found here are around 79,000 clones, about 79% of them singletons; the top ten hold about 10%. The ends were cut back, 1 base at V and 2 bases at J, with 10 bases in the middle. Germline assignment: CDR1 SGHDT and CDR2 YYEEEE. The CDR3 totals 15 residues. Comments on this clone: Its antigen remains unknown.

V and J are TRBV5-6 and TRBJ1-5, with a weak D call TRBD1 (5 bases). Source: CD4+ T cells from PBMCs cultured with SARS-CoV-2 spike peptides, taken before COVID-19 vaccination. The clonotype was recovered from a human donor who received a COVID-19 vaccine. The CDR3 loop is CASSLRGGGNQPQHF. DNA for the CDR3: TGTGCCAGCAGCTTGAGGGGAGGAGGCAATCAGCCCCAGCATTTT.